Detailed here is one TCR beta chain. The target antigen is unknown. This record belongs to a study of OX40 agonist ivuxolimab in advanced cancers. Study information: Partial responses were achieved by three patients, one with hepatocellular carcinoma and two with cutaneous melanoma.

Study-level findings and limits: Dosing at 0.1 to 3.0 mg/kg was accompanied by clonal expansion of CD4+ and CD8+ blood T cells by week 6.

The method was immunoSEQ multiplex PCR; TCRdb's version includes in-frame clones alone and lacks a portion of them. The sample shows tens of thousands of clones, around 85% of them seen only once. Sequenced material: CD4+ or CD8+ T cells sorted from blood, taken in a trial of the OX40 agonist ivuxolimab. This TCR was recovered from an adult with an advanced solid tumor such as melanoma, head and neck, liver or kidney cancer.

The CDR3 here is CASSPIGANVLTF. CDR3 sequence (DNA): TGTGCCAGCTCACCGATTGGGGCCAACGTCCTGACTTTC. The chain has TRBV18 and TRBJ2-6, with D hard to call. The length of the CDR3 is 13 residues. The germline V gene encodes CDR1 KGHSH and CDR2 LQKENI. V lost 3 bases and J lost 3, with 3 bases in between.